This T cell receptor (beta chain) was identified in a study of hypomethylating agent response in myelodysplastic syndrome. The study, taken as a whole, reports: The cohort was small, with only 11 patients analyzed. Novel MDS antigen recognition by shared GLIPH2 clusters is possible but unvalidated.

For this clone: Its cognate antigen is unknown.

Trimming took 4 bases from V and 0 from J, leaving 3 bases between them. CDR3 length: 12 residues. Germline-derived CDR1 and CDR2 are SGHDN and FVKESK. Measured with immunoSEQ multiplex PCR; TCRdb has only the in-frame clones, and not every one. The table lists roughly 5,400 clones, 88% of them singletons. The sequencing here drew on bone marrow, taken before or after starting hypomethylating agent treatment for myelodysplastic syndrome (not recorded which). The genes are TRBV14 and TRBJ2-5, with no clear D. The receptor was derived from a human donor with myelodysplastic syndrome. Written as DNA, the CDR3 is TGTGCCAGCAGCCCGTACCAAGAGACCCAGTACTTC. Translated, it gives CASSPYQETQYF. Complete variable domain (other parts from reference TRBV14 and TRBJ2-5): EAGVTQFPSHSVIEKGQTVTLRCDPISGHDNLYWYRRVMGKEIKFLLHFVKESKQDESGMPNNRFLAERTGGTYSTLKVQPAELEDSGVYFCASSPYQETQYFGPGTRLLVL.